The present entry profiles one T cell receptor beta chain with its context. The CDR3 sequence is 15 residues long. V was trimmed by 1 base and J by 0 bases, leaving 9 bases between them. CDR1 is MNHNS, CDR2 SASEGT, per germline. In the authors' methods: Amplified reference gene primers provided the basis for estimating nucleated cell counts. Profiled with immunoSEQ multiplex PCR; TCRdb holds only in-frame clones, not every one. The V and J calls and clone size are taken from that table; D and trimming were inferred from the DNA. The sample has under 250,000 clones, around 89% seen once. The sample belongs to a study of blood T cell repertoires in COVID-19.

The receptor was derived from a woman aged 35 to 49 with acute or convalescent COVID-19. The sample taken for sequencing was peripheral blood. The rearrangement uses TRBV6-1 and TRBJ2-5; D is ambiguous. Here the CDR3 DNA reads TGTGCCAGCAGTGAAGATGCAGGCTACCAAGAGACCCAGTACTTC. Residues: CASSEDAGYQETQYF.